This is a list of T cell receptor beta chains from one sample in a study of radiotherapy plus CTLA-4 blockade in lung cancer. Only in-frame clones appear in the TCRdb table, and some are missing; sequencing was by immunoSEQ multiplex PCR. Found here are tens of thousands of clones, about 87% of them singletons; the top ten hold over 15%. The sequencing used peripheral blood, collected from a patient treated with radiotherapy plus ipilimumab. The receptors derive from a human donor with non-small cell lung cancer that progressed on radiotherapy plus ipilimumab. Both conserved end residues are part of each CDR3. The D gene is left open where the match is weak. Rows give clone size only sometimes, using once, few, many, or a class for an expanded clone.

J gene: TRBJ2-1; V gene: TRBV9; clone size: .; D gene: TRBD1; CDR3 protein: CASSVGTGAWNEQFF; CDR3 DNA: TGTGCCAGCAGCGTCGGGACAGGGGCGTGGAATGAGCAGTTCTTC
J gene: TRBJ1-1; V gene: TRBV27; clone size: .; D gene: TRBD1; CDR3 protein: CASSLRDRGDTEAFF; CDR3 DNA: TGTGCCAGCAGTCTCCGGGACAGGGGTGACACTGAAGCTTTCTTT
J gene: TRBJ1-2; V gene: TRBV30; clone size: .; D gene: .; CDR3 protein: CAYTGGYTF; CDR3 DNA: TGTGCCTACACGGGGGGCTACACCTTC
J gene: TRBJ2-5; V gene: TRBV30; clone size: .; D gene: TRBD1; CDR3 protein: CAWSAVGTVGETQYF; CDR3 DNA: TGTGCCTGGAGTGCGGTAGGGACAGTCGGGGAGACCCAGTACTTC
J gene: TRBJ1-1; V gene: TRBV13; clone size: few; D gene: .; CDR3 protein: CASSFDSRNTEAFF; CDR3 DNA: TGTGCCAGCAGCTTCGACAGTAGGAACACTGAAGCTTTCTTT
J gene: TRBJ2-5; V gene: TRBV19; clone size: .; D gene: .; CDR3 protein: CASSTADWRTTPVSQYF; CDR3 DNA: TGTGCCAGTAGTACCGCCGATTGGAGGACAACTCCCGTGTCCCAGTACTTC
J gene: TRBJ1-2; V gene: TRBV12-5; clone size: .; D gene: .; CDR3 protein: CASGLGPGISGYTF; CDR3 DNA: TGTGCTAGTGGTTTGGGGCCGGGGATCTCTGGCTACACCTTC
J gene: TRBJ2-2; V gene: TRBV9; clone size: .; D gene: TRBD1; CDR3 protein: CASTGTAQGVTGELFF; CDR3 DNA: TGTGCCAGCACCGGCACGGCACAGGGGGTAACCGGGGAGCTGTTTTTT
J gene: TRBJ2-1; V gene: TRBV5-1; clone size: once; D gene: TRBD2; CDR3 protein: CASSPAGGRNEQFF; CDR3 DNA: TGCGCCAGCAGCCCAGCGGGGGGGCGGAATGAGCAGTTCTTC
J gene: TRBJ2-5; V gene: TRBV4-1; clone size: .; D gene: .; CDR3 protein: CASSQEGPQETQYF; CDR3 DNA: TGCGCCAGCAGCCAAGAGGGTCCACAAGAGACCCAGTACTTC
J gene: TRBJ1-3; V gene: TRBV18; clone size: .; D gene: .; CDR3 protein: CASSPPAPSSGNTIYF; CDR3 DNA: TGTGCCAGCTCACCACCAGCGCCGAGCTCTGGAAACACCATATATTTT
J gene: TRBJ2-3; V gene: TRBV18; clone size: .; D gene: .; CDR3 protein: CASSPPGLHKGIGDTQYF; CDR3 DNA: TGTGCCAGCTCACCACCAGGGCTCCACAAAGGGATCGGAGATACGCAGTATTTT
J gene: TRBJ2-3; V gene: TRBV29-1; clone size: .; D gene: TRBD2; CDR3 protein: CSVEAGTSGTDTQYF; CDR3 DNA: TGCAGCGTTGAGGCCGGGACTAGCGGCACAGATACGCAGTATTTT
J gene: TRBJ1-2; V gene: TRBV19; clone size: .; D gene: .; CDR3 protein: CASSFTPISGYTF; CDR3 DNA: TGTGCCAGTAGTTTCACCCCGATTAGCGGCTACACCTTC
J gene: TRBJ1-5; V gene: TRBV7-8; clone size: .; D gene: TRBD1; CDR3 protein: CASSLRGQTWSNQPQHF; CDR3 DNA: TGTGCCAGCAGCCTAAGGGGGCAGACATGGAGCAATCAGCCCCAGCATTTT
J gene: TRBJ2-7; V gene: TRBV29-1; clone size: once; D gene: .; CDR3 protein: CSVESDSASYEQYF; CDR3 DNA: TGCAGCGTTGAATCGGACAGCGCATCCTACGAGCAGTACTTC
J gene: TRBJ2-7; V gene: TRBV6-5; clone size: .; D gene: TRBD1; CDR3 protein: CASSQGQTTYEQYF; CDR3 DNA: TGTGCCAGCAGCCAGGGACAGACTACCTACGAGCAGTACTTC
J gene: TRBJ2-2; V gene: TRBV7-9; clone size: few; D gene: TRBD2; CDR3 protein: CASSLGLAGTGELFF; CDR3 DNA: TGTGCCAGCAGCTTAGGGCTAGCGGGGACCGGGGAGCTGTTTTTT
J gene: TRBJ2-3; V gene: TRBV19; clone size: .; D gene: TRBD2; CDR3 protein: CASRAGYGTDTQYF; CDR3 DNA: TGTGCCAGTAGAGCGGGGTACGGGACAGATACGCAGTATTTT
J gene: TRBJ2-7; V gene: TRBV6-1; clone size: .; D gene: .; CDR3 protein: CASANPFTFYEQYF; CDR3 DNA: TGTGCCAGTGCCAACCCGTTCACCTTCTACGAGCAGTACTTC
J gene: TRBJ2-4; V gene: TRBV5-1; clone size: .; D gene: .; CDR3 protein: CASALKQGQKKNIQYF; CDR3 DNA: TGCGCCAGCGCCCTTAAACAGGGTCAGAAAAAAAACATTCAGTACTTC
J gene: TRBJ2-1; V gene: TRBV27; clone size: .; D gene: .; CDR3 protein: CASSLIPYNEQFF; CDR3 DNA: TGTGCCAGCAGTTTAATCCCCTACAATGAGCAGTTCTTC
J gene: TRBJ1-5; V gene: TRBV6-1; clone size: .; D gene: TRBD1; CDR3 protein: CASHAGSGGRQPQHF; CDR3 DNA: TGTGCCAGCCATGCTGGGTCAGGGGGCCGGCAGCCCCAGCATTTT
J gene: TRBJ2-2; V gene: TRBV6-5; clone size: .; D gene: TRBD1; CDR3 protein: CASSYFRGSTGELFF; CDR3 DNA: TGTGCCAGCAGTTACTTCAGGGGGTCCACCGGGGAGCTGTTTTTT
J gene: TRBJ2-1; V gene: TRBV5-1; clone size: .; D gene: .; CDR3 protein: CASSLGGQIFSYNEQFF; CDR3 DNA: TGCGCCAGCAGCTTGGGAGGACAAATTTTCTCCTACAATGAGCAGTTCTTC
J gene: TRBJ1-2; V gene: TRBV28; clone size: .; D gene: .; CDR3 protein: CASSPPTPGNYGYTF; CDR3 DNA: TGTGCCAGCAGTCCCCCAACTCCGGGTAACTATGGCTACACCTTC
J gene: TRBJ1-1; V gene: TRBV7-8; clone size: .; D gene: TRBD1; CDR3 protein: CASSFGQGLNTEAFF; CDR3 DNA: TGTGCCAGCAGCTTCGGACAGGGACTTAACACTGAAGCTTTCTTT
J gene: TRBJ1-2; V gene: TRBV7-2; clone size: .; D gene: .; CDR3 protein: CASRQGYGYTF; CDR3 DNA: TGTGCCAGCAGACAAGGCTATGGCTACACCTTC
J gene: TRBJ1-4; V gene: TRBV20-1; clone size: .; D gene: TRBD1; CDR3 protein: CSAGDAGQSIF; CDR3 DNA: TGCAGTGCTGGGGATGCGGGACAGAGTATCTTT
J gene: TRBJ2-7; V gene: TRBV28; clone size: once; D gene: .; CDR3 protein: CASSLFSGQPYEQYF; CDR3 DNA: TGTGCCAGCAGTTTATTTTCGGGGCAGCCCTACGAGCAGTACTTC
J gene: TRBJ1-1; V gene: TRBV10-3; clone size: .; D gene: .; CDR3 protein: CAISESGANTEAFF; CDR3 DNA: TGTGCCATCAGTGAGTCGGGGGCGAACACTGAAGCTTTCTTT
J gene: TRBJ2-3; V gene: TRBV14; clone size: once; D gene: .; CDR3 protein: CASSPTLVLAQYF; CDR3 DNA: TGTGCCAGCAGCCCCACCCTAGTACTGGCGCAGTATTTT
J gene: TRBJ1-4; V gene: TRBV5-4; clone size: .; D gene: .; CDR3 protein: CASSSQRGFGEKLFF; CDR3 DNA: TGTGCCAGCAGCTCACAGAGGGGGTTTGGTGAAAAACTGTTTTTT
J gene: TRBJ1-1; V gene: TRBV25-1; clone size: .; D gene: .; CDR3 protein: CASSAHTSTQRAFF; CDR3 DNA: TGTGCCAGCAGTGCCCACACCTCCACACAGCGGGCTTTCTTT
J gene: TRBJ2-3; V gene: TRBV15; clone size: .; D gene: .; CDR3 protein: CATSISLGADTQYF; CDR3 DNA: TGTGCCACCAGCATTAGTCTAGGGGCGGATACGCAGTATTTT
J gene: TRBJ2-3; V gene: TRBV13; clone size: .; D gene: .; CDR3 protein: CASSPIGADTQYF; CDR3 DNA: TGTGCCAGCAGCCCAATAGGGGCAGATACGCAGTATTTT
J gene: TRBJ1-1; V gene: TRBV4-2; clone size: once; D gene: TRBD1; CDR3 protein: CASSRDGQGNTEAFF; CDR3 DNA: TGTGCCAGCAGCCGCGATGGACAGGGGAACACTGAAGCTTTCTTT
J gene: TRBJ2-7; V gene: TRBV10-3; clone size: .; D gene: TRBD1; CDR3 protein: CAISQSGTGVGEQYF; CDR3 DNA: TGTGCCATCAGCCAATCCGGGACAGGGGTCGGAGAGCAGTACTTC
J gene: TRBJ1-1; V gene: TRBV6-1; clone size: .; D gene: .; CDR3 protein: CATRPGTNTEAFF; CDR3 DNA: TGTGCCACACGCCCGGGGACAAACACTGAAGCTTTCTTT
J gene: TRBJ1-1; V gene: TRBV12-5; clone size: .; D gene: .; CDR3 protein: CASGLKKSTEAFF; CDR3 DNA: TGTGCTAGTGGTTTAAAGAAGAGTACTGAAGCTTTCTTT
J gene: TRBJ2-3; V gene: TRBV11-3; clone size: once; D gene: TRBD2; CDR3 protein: CASSLGRDTDTQYF; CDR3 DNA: TGTGCCAGCAGCTTGGGGAGGGACACAGATACGCAGTATTTT
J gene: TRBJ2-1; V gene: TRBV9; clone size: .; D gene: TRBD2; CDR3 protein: CASSVRTSGGHEQFF; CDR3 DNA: TGTGCCAGCAGCGTAAGGACTAGCGGGGGCCATGAGCAGTTCTTC
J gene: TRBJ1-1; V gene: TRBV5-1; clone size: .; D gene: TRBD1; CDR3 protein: CASSPDRVENTEAFF; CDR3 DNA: TGCGCCAGCAGCCCCGACAGGGTAGAAAACACTGAAGCTTTCTTT
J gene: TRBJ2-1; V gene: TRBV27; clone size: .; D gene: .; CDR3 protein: CASSGSLEGAYNEQFF; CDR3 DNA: TGTGCCAGCAGTGGGAGTTTGGAAGGAGCCTACAATGAGCAGTTCTTC
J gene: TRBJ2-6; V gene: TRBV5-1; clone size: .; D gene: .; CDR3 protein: CASSLLGNSGANVLTF; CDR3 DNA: TGCGCCAGCAGCTTGTTGGGAAACTCTGGGGCCAACGTCCTGACTTTC
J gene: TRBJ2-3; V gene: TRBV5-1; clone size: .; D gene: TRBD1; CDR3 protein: CASSSGQVADTQYF; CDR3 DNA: TGCGCCAGCAGCTCGGGACAGGTTGCAGATACGCAGTATTTT